These 16 T cell receptor beta chains share one sample of origin, sequenced in a study of shared clonotypes between healthy human individuals. Clones were read by immunoSEQ multiplex PCR, and TCRdb kept only the in-frame ones, dropping some. In the table there are about 1.1 million clones, 78% of which are singletons. The sample was memory CD4+ T cells from PBMCs. Subset described: CD45RA-negative fraction. The receptors come from a man aged 18 to 29 in good health. Some clones in this sample may be carry-over from other donors' samples.

Only a few counts were recorded for this clone. The chain combines TRBV4-2 with TRBJ2-2; TRBD2 might be the D (5 bases). The CDR3 has 15 residues. Trimming stripped 0 bases from V and 7 bases from J, with 12 bases between. Per the germline V gene, CDR1 is LGHNA and CDR2 is YNFKEQ. The CDR3 region has the DNA TGTGCCAGCAGCCAAGATCGACAAGGGAGCGGGGAGCTGTTTTTT. This sequence encodes CASSQDRQGSGELFF.

This clone was seen more than once but under ten times. The rearrangement uses TRBV5-6 and TRBJ2-1; D is ambiguous. V was pared by 4 bases and J by 12 bases, with 17 bases between. Germline V gives CDR1 SGHDT, CDR2 YYEEEE. The length of the CDR3 is 13 residues. CDR3 amino acids: CASSVAWNTGQFF. The CDR3 nucleotides read TGTGCCAGCAGCGTTGCATGGAACACTGGGCAGTTCTTC.

The chain carries TRBV19 and TRBJ2-3; no reliable D call. The CDR3 extends over 14 amino acids. Germline lookup yields CDR1 LNHDA and CDR2 SQIVND (reference sequence). The DNA of the CDR3 is TGTGCATGTCGCTTGGGCAGGAGCACAGATACGCAGTATTTT. Protein product: CACRLGRSTDTQYF.

The chain combines TRBV7-2 with TRBJ2-1; TRBD2 matches at 8 bases. The CDR3 loop spans 15 amino acids. J gave up 1 base and V 7 bases, and 6 bases lay outside the gene matches. The germline V gene has CDR1 SGHTA and CDR2 FQGNSA. The chain's CDR3 is CASTIAGGSYNEQFF. CDR3 in DNA: TGTGCCAGCACCATTGCGGGGGGATCCTACAATGAGCAGTTCTTC.

CDR3 nucleotides: TGTGCCAGCAGCGTAAACCCCCTTGGATGGGGACAGGGGGCTTCCACTGAAGCTTTCTTT. Translating it yields CASSVNPLGWGQGASTEAFF. This chain uses TRBV9 with TRBJ1-1; 12 bases are shared with TRBD1. The V and J ends lost 1 base and 4 bases, in that order; junction bases with no gene match: 17. This CDR3 has 20 residues. The germline CDR1 and CDR2 sequences are SGDLS and YYNGEE.

This clone was observed a handful of times. The chain couples TRBV6-6 to TRBJ2-3, with D uncertain. The CDR3 consists of 15 residues. V was trimmed by 6 bases and J by 2 bases, leaving 15 bases between them. Germline V CDR1 and CDR2: MNHNY, SVGAGI (reference sequence). As DNA, the CDR3 is TGTGCCAGCAGCCCTAGATCAGTCATCACAGATACGCAGTATTTT. Its translation: CASSPRSVITDTQYF.

The rearrangement uses TRBV2 and TRBJ2-5; 8 bases line up with TRBD2. The J call may be incorrect, as the DNA end agrees better with TRBJ2-7. From germline, CDR1 is SNHLY and CDR2 FYNNEI. The CDR3 sequence is 15 residues long. In DNA, the CDR3 is TGTGCCAGCAGAGGGGGACTAGTCCCCTCCTACGAGCAGTACTTC. Translated, it gives CASRGGLVPSYEQYF.

The chain employs TRBV6-6 and TRBJ2-2; 11 bases align to TRBD2. CDR1 and CDR2 from the germline V gene are MNHNY and SVGAGI (reference sequence). J lost 7 bases, V lost 11 bases, and 12 bases had no gene match. The CDR3 sequence is 15 residues long. The CDR3 spells CAGRTSGSRGGELFF. The CDR3 DNA is TGTGCCGGCCGTACTAGCGGGAGTCGAGGCGGGGAGCTGTTTTTT.

The chain is built from TRBV5-1 and TRBJ1-1, with 7 bases that match TRBD1. The length of the CDR3 is 13 residues. Germline CDR1 is SGHRS and CDR2 is YFSETQ. V lost 1 base, J lost 5 bases, and 2 bases stayed unmatched. CDR3 sequence reads: CASSLSQGTEAFF. CDR3 coding DNA: TGCGCCAGCAGCTTGTCACAGGGGACTGAAGCTTTCTTT.

V gene TRBV6-5 combines with J gene TRBJ1-1; unclear D gene. With 0 bases removed from V and 2 bases from J, the gap between germline ends came to 10 bases. Germline CDR1 is MNHEY and CDR2 is SVGAGI. The CDR3 spans 15 residues. CDR3 loop: CASSYSYTVNTEAFF. The CDR3 DNA reads TGTGCCAGCAGTTACTCGTACACCGTTAACACTGAAGCTTTCTTT.

Concerning this clone: Other nucleotide sequences in the sample specify the same CDR3. The CDR3 reads CASSAGLAAYNEQFF. CDR3 bases: TGTGCCAGCAGCGCAGGACTAGCGGCCTACAATGAGCAGTTCTTC. This sequence joins TRBV9 and TRBJ2-1; 10 nucleotides match TRBD2. Germline values: CDR1 SGDLS, CDR2 YYNGEE. The CDR3 is made up of 15 amino acids. V lost 3 bases, J lost 2 bases, and 2 bases stayed unmatched.

The V gene is TRBV5-1, the J gene TRBJ2-4, with a possible D match to TRBD2 (6 bases). The CDR3 contains 13 residues. Germline V lookup: CDR1 SGHRS, CDR2 YFSETQ. Trimming removed 4 bases from V and 9 bases from J, with 14 bases in between. In nucleotides, the CDR3 is TGCGCCAGCAGCACGGAGGGGTCCGGCATTCAGTACTTC. As protein: CASSTEGSGIQYF.

V is TRBV6-6 and J is TRBJ1-1; D gene uncertain. The ends were cut back, 6 bases at V and 4 bases at J, with 9 bases in the middle. Germline assignment: CDR1 MNHNY and CDR2 SVGAGI (reference sequence). The CDR3 sequence is 12 residues long. The DNA for the CDR3 is TGTGCCAGCAGGCCCTCCGGCACTGAAGCTTTCTTT. Amino acids: CASRPSGTEAFF.

The rearrangement joins TRBV7-8 to TRBJ1-4; 9 positions match TRBD1. With V trimmed by 3 bases and J by 7 bases, 3 bases remained unmatched. Germline CDR1 reads SGHVS; CDR2 reads FQNEAQ. This CDR3 comprises 14 residues. CDR3 loop: CASSLGQGIEKLFF. The CDR3 coding sequence is TGTGCCAGCAGCTTGGGACAGGGCATTGAAAAACTGTTTTTT.

The chain recombines TRBV25-1 with TRBJ1-3, with D possibly TRBD1 on 6 matching bases. CDR1 is MGHDK, CDR2 SYGVNS, per germline. V shed 6 bases and J shed 0 bases, with 12 bases lying between them. The CDR3 extends over 15 amino acids. The CDR3, as DNA: TGTGCCAGCAGGCCCAACAGGGTCTCTGGAAACACCATATATTTT. Its protein product is CASRPNRVSGNTIYF.

The rearrangement uses TRBV5-1 and TRBJ1-2; D is unclear. Trimming cost V 0 bases and J 6 bases, with 9 bases left between them. The germline V gene has CDR1 SGHRS and CDR2 YFSETQ. This CDR3 is 13 amino acids long. The CDR3 loop reads CASSLEGKNGYTF. Written as DNA, the CDR3 is TGCGCCAGCAGCTTGGAAGGGAAAAATGGCTACACCTTC. Filled out from reference TRBV5-1 and TRBJ1-2, the complete variable domain reads KAGVTQTPRYLIKTRGQQVTLSCSPISGHRSVSWYQQTPGQGLQFLFEYFSETQRNKGNFPGRFSGRQFSNSRSEMNVSTLELGDSALYLCASSLEGKNGYTFGSGTRLTVV.